This T cell receptor (beta chain) comes out of a study of cytomegalovirus exposure and HLA in healthy donors. For this clone: What it binds is not known.

With 60 Vbeta and 13 Jbeta primers, the PCR was carried out. Clones were sequenced by immunoSEQ multiplex PCR, and TCRdb holds only the in-frame ones, with some missing. This sample's table reports around 65,000 clones. Study results and caveats: In vitro assays verified that a few CMV-associated chains recognized CMV antigens specifically.

Sequencing was done on a sample of PBMCs. This sequence originates from a man younger than 45 in good health and CMV-seropositive.

For the CDR3, the DNA is TGTGCCAGCAGCCGGACGGGAGGGCCTCAGTTCTTC. Its translation is CASSRTGGPQFF. J is TRBJ2-1 and V is TRBV7-2, with 8 bases matching TRBD2. Trimming removed 5 bases from V and 13 bases from J; junction bases left unmatched: 7. Germline V CDR1 and CDR2: SGHTA, FQGNSA. This CDR3 region has 12 residues. The complete variable domain, with remaining parts taken from reference TRBV7-2 and TRBJ2-1, reads GAGVSQSPSNKVTEKGKDVELRCDPISGHTALYWYRQSLGQGLEFLIYFQGNSAPDKSGLPSDRFSAERTGGSVSTLTIQRTQQEDSAVYLCASSRTGGPQFFGPGTRLTVL.